The rows below give T cell receptor beta chains drawn from one sample of a study of OX40 agonist ivuxolimab in advanced cancers. Data came from immunoSEQ multiplex PCR; TCRdb stores just in-frame clones and leaves some out. In the table there are tens of thousands of clones, 80% to 85% of which are singletons. The sequencing here drew on CD4+ or CD8+ T cells sorted from blood, taken in a trial of the OX40 agonist ivuxolimab. These receptors all come from an adult with an advanced solid tumor such as melanoma, head and neck, liver or kidney cancer. CDR3s include the opening cysteine and the closing phenylalanine or tryptophan. Fields, in order: clone size, J gene, D gene, V gene, CDR3 DNA, CDR3 protein. A D gene is named only where the DNA matches it firmly. Rows give clone size only sometimes, using once, few, many, or a class for an expanded clone.

>NA|TRBJ2-2|NA|TRBV5-1
TGCGCCAGCAGTAAGCTAGCGCCGAACACCGGGGAGCTGTTTTTT
CASSKLAPNTGELFF
>once|TRBJ1-5|NA|TRBV28
TGTGCCAGCAGTCTGTCCGGATCCACCCGCTACAATCAGCCCCAGCATTTT
CASSLSGSTRYNQPQHF
>NA|TRBJ1-2|NA|TRBV5-1
TGCGCCAGCAGCTTTGGGGAGGGGACAAGAGGCTACACCTTC
CASSFGEGTRGYTF
>once|TRBJ1-1|NA|TRBV2
TGTGCCAGCAGTGAATACAGAACAAACACTGAAGCTTTCTTT
CASSEYRTNTEAFF
>NA|TRBJ1-2|NA|TRBV9
TGTGCCAGCAGCGCTAGCAGACAGGATATCTATGGCTACACCTTC
CASSASRQDIYGYTF
>NA|TRBJ1-2|NA|TRBV28
TGTGCCAGCAGTTTGACAGGACCCCAAGCTAACTATGGCTACACCTTC
CASSLTGPQANYGYTF
>NA|TRBJ1-4|NA|TRBV29-1
TGCAGCGTTGGGCCCAGGGCGTCTAATGAAAAACTGTTTTTT
CSVGPRASNEKLFF
>NA|TRBJ1-1|NA|TRBV18
TGTGCCAGCTCACTCCAGGGTTACACTGAAGCTTTCTTT
CASSLQGYTEAFF
>NA|TRBJ1-2|NA|TRBV4-3
TGCGCCAGCAGCCAAAGAGTGGCAGGAGGTAACTATGGCTACACCTTC
CASSQRVAGGNYGYTF
>NA|TRBJ2-1|NA|TRBV5-1
TGCGCCAGCAGCTTGGAGCGGGCAAATGAGCAGTTCTTC
CASSLERANEQFF
>NA|TRBJ2-7|TRBD2|TRBV27
TGTGCCAGCAGTTTATCGGGACTAGCGGGAGGGAGTCTGAGCAAGCAGTACTTC
CASSLSGLAGGSLSKQYF
>NA|TRBJ2-3|NA|TRBV5-1
TGCGCCAGCAGCCTGGACGCCCGCACAGATACGCAGTATTTT
CASSLDARTDTQYF
>NA|TRBJ1-2|NA|TRBV10-3
TGTGCCATCAGTGTCCAGGGATACTATGGCTACACCTTC
CAISVQGYYGYTF
>NA|TRBJ1-5|NA|TRBV15
TGTGCCACCAGCAGAGATCCAGGTAATCAGCCCCAGCATTTT
CATSRDPGNQPQHF
>few|TRBJ1-1|NA|TRBV30
TGTGCCTGGAACCCAGTCCTGAACACTGAAGCTTTCTTT
CAWNPVLNTEAFF
>NA|TRBJ2-7|NA|TRBV27
TGTGCCAGCAGGCCTAACAGGGTGTCCTACGAGCAGTACTTC
CASRPNRVSYEQYF
>NA|TRBJ2-7|TRBD2|TRBV2
TGTGCCAGCAAGGGACTAGTGAATTCCTACGAGCAGTACTTC
CASKGLVNSYEQYF
>NA|TRBJ2-3|TRBD2|TRBV19
TGTGCCAGTAGTATGATCGGGAGGGGAGGCTCGGGAGATACGCAGTATTTT
CASSMIGRGGSGDTQYF
>NA|TRBJ1-4|NA|TRBV5-4
TGTGCCAGCAGCTTGGGGAGGGGGGCTAATGAAAAACTGTTTTTT
CASSLGRGANEKLFF
>NA|TRBJ1-1|NA|TRBV7-9
TGTGCCAGCAGCGACCCTCAGGGAAAGGCCACTGAAGCTTTCTTT
CASSDPQGKATEAFF
>few|TRBJ2-2|TRBD2|TRBV5-1
TGCGCCAGCAGCCCCCTCGGGGGGACCGGGGAGCTGTTTTTT
CASSPLGGTGELFF
>NA|TRBJ2-2|NA|TRBV7-3
TGTGCCAGCAGCTTAACTCCTAGCAGAGCGAACACCGGGGAGCTGTTTTTT
CASSLTPSRANTGELFF